This passage covers 30 T cell receptor beta chains from one sample sequenced in a study of T cells in Graves' hyperthyroidism and ophthalmopathy. The source material, RNA transcripts, was used to amplify TCR beta CDR3 regions. RT-PCR in the first round (using the HTBI primer set) targeted the TCR CDR3. TCRdb analysed the multiplex PCR reads with MiXCR anew, one entry per CDR3 protein. This sample has 500,000 to 600,000 distinct CDR3 sequences, with 15% to 20% found just once. Sequencing was done on a sample of blood. These receptors all stem from a woman younger than 30 with Graves' hyperthyroidism.

This clonotype showed up many times. The chain is built from TRBV12-3 or TRBV12-4 and TRBJ1-5; unclear D gene. The CDR3 is 12 residues long. Deletions cut 8 bases from V and 4 bases from J, with 9 bases between. CDR3 amino acids: CASGGVNQPQHF. The CDR3 DNA is TGTGCCAGCGGAGGAGTTAATCAGCCCCAGCATTTT.

This clonotype appeared many times. The rearrangement joins TRBV20-1 to TRBJ2-7; TRBD2 matches 9 bases. Unmatched junction bases numbered 8, after V lost 5 bases and J lost 6 bases. This CDR3 is 13 amino acids long. Germline V gives CDR1 DFQATT, CDR2 SNEGSKA (reference sequence). CDR3 in amino acids: CSASPVRGGEQYF. DNA for the CDR3: TGCAGTGCTTCCCCGGTGCGGGGGGGCGAGCAGTACTTC.

This clonotype was counted a few times. The CDR3 is CSVLQGFRMNTEAFF. CDR3 nucleotide sequence: TGCAGCGTTTTACAGGGGTTTCGGATGAACACTGAAGCTTTCTTT. The gene calls are TRBV29-1 and TRBJ1-1; 7 bases are a match to TRBD1. The CDR3 covers 15 residues. Germline loops: CDR1 SQVTM, CDR2 ANQGSEA. After removal of 5 bases from V and 0 bases from J, the junction contained 9 bases not matched to a gene.

CDR3 bases: TGTGCCAGCAGCCAAGTCCGGGGGGTACCGACCGGGGAGCTGTTTTTT. Residues: CASSQVRGVPTGELFF. This chain uses TRBV3-1 with TRBJ2-2; the match to TRBD2 covers 7 bases. Germline CDR1 and CDR2: LGHDT and YNNKEL (reference sequence). The CDR3 runs to 16 residues. J was trimmed by 5 bases and V by 1 base; bases with no gene match: 7.

This clonotype was recorded many times. The chain carries TRBV20-1 and TRBJ1-2, with 7 bases fitting TRBD1. Trimming cost V 6 bases and J 8 bases; bases outside gene matches: 12. CDR1 and CDR2 (germline): DFQATT, SNEGSKA (reference sequence). The CDR3 is made up of 13 amino acids. CDR3 DNA: TGCAGTGCCCCTGACCGGGACAGAGACGGCTACACCTTC. Protein: CSAPDRDRDGYTF.

This clonotype was counted many times. The chain joins TRBV29-1 to TRBJ2-7; 7 bases align to TRBD2. V was pared by 8 bases and J by 0 bases, with 10 bases of the junction left unmatched. Per germline, CDR1 SQVTM and CDR2 ANQGSEA. There are 14 residues in the CDR3. CDR3 sequence reads: CSTRGGESSYEQYF. DNA for the CDR3: TGCAGCACGCGGGGAGGGGAGAGCTCCTACGAGCAGTACTTC.

This clonotype was counted only a few times. The chain joins TRBV13 to TRBJ2-7, with unresolved D. Germline CDR1 reads PRHDT; CDR2 reads FYEKMQ (reference sequence). V was cut by 2 bases and J by 4 bases, with 9 bases left in between. The CDR3 is 13 residues long. In DNA form, the CDR3 reads TGTGCCAGCAGCTTACAGACCCTATACGAGCAGTACTTC. Residues: CASSLQTLYEQYF.

The sample holds many counts of this clonotype. The chain combines TRBV7-2 with TRBJ1-1, with 10 bases matching TRBD1. J lost 11 bases, V lost 1 base, and 10 bases had no gene match. Germline-derived CDR1 and CDR2 are SGHTA and FQGNSA. CDR3 length: 15 amino acids. CDR3 amino acids: CASSLGATGGAWAFF. In nucleotides, the CDR3 is TGTGCCAGCAGCTTAGGTGCGACAGGGGGCGCGTGGGCTTTCTTT.

The chain employs TRBV9 and TRBJ1-5; D perhaps matches TRBD1 (5 bases). The CDR3 is 15 amino acids. Germline CDR1 and CDR2: SGDLS and YYNGEE. V dropped 0 bases and J dropped 0 bases, with 7 bases sitting between them. The CDR3 sequence: CASSVDGASNQPQHF. CDR3 DNA: TGTGCCAGCAGCGTAGACGGGGCTAGCAATCAGCCCCAGCATTTT.

This clonotype was seen many times. The rearrangement joins TRBV11-3 to TRBJ1-6; possible D gene TRBD1, 5 bases. The CDR3 totals 17 residues. Looked up from germline, CDR1 is SGHNT and CDR2 is YENEEA. V was clipped by 0 bases and J by 0 bases, with 9 bases between them. CDR3 bases: TGTGCCAGCAGCTTAGATATCGGGGGCTCCTATAATTCACCCCTCCACTTT. It is translated as CASSLDIGGSYNSPLHF. Using reference TRBV11-3 and TRBJ1-6 for the parts outside the CDR3, the full variable domain is EAGVVQSPRYKIIEKKQPVAFWCNPISGHNTLYWYLQNLGQGPELLIRYENEEAVDDSQLPKDRFSAERLKGVDSTLKIQPAELGDSAVYLCASSLDIGGSYNSPLHFGNGTRLTVT.

The V gene is TRBV10-3, the J gene TRBJ2-5; D is tentatively TRBD1 or TRBD2 (5 bases each). V lost 4 bases and J lost 2, with 29 bases in between. The germline gives CDR1 ENHRY, CDR2 SYGVKD. This CDR3 contains 20 residues. The CDR3 region has the DNA TGTGCCATCAGTGCCCAAGGGACCGCTGGGGCGTCTGGCCTTCAAGAGACCCAGTACTTC. Protein sequence: CAISAQGTAGASGLQETQYF.

On this clonotype itself: At one of its ends the junction is not consistent with the germline gene, which may arise from a read error. The chain links TRBV28 to TRBJ2-5; 7 bases map to TRBD2. The CDR3 covers 19 residues. Germline values: CDR1 MDHEN, CDR2 SYDVKM. DNA of the CDR3: TGTACCAGCAGCCCCGGCTGGGCGGGAGCGGTAGAGGAGCAAGAGACCCAGTACTTC. It encodes CTSSPGWAGAVEEQETQYF.

This clonotype came up many times. This chain connects TRBV11-2 to TRBJ2-7, with 11 bases matching TRBD1. CDR3 length equals 14 residues. Germline V gene lookup returns CDR1 SGHAT and CDR2 FQNNGV. V was clipped by 5 bases and J by 7 bases; unmatched bases: 7. The CDR3 DNA reads as TGTGCCAGCAGCCCTCGGGACAGGGGGAGTGAGCAGTACTTC. Translation gives CASSPRDRGSEQYF.

Note on this clonotype: A read error is possible here, since a much larger clone lies one base away. The genes are TRBV11-3 and TRBJ2-7; D call uncertain. V lost 3 bases and J 7 bases, leaving 13 bases between the germline ends. The V gene's germline CDR1 is SGHNT and CDR2 YENEEA. CDR3 length equals 13 residues. The CDR3 DNA sequence: TGTGCCAGCAGCTTCTCTGGCTTCGGTGAGCAGTACTTC. Translation: CASSFSGFGEQYF.

At least ten counts were recorded for this clonotype. The CDR3 region is CSVEAGRTTDTQYF. CDR3 bases: TGCAGCGTTGAAGCGGGGCGTACCACAGATACGCAGTATTTT. This chain joins TRBV29-1 and TRBJ2-3; D may correspond to TRBD1 or TRBD2 (5 bases each). This CDR3 has 14 residues. Trimming took 1 base from V and 2 from J, leaving 10 bases between them. Per the germline V gene, CDR1 is SQVTM and CDR2 is ANQGSEA.

The sample holds many counts of this clonotype. The rearrangement joins TRBV11-3 to TRBJ2-5, with no clear D. Trimming cost V 1 base and J 3 bases, with 6 bases left between them. The CDR3 runs to 13 residues. Germline V CDR1 and CDR2: SGHNT, YENEEA. The CDR3 here is CASSLGPEETQYF. DNA for the CDR3: TGTGCCAGCAGCTTAGGGCCGGAAGAGACCCAGTACTTC. Supplemented by reference TRBV11-3 and TRBJ2-5, the full variable domain reads EAGVVQSPRYKIIEKKQPVAFWCNPISGHNTLYWYLQNLGQGPELLIRYENEEAVDDSQLPKDRFSAERLKGVDSTLKIQPAELGDSAVYLCASSLGPEETQYFGPGTRLLVL.

Ten or more counts support this clonotype. V gene TRBV20-1 combines with J gene TRBJ1-5; 7 nucleotides match TRBD1. The CDR3 contains 12 residues. The V gene end was trimmed by 4 bases and the J gene end by 7 bases; junction bases not matched to a gene: 4. Germline lookup yields CDR1 DFQATT and CDR2 SNEGSKA (reference sequence). The CDR3: CSAKTGNQPQHF. The CDR3 region has the DNA TGCAGTGCTAAGACAGGGAACCAGCCCCAGCATTTT.

The genes are TRBV20-1 and TRBJ2-7; D gene unclear. The ends were cut back, 1 base at V and 1 base at J, with 5 bases in the middle. The V gene's germline CDR1 is DFQATT and CDR2 SNEGSKA (reference sequence). The CDR3 length is 12 residues. The CDR3 here is CSARGQSYEQYF. CDR3 in DNA: TGCAGTGCTAGAGGCCAGTCCTACGAGCAGTACTTC.

The chain uses TRBV19 and TRBJ2-3; a possible D gene is TRBD2 (6 bases). Germline lookup yields CDR1 LNHDA and CDR2 SQIVND (reference sequence). The V end was cut by 5 bases, the J end by 2 bases, with 20 bases between. This CDR3 has 17 residues. CDR3 amino acids: CASSSPRDFQDTDTQYF. CDR3 nucleotide sequence: TGTGCCAGTAGTTCTCCACGGGACTTTCAAGACACAGATACGCAGTATTTT.

This clonotype has only a few counts. V and J are TRBV20-1 and TRBJ2-6; no firm D call. Germline CDR1 is DFQATT and CDR2 is SNEGSKA (reference sequence). The CDR3 is 14 amino acids. The V end lost 5 bases, the J end lost 4 bases, and 12 bases lay between the germline ends. The CDR3 is CSAGSPLGANVLTF. The CDR3 nucleotides read TGCAGTGCTGGAAGTCCTCTGGGGGCCAACGTCCTGACTTTC.

This clonotype has a handful of counts. The rearrangement uses TRBV9 and TRBJ2-1; 11 nucleotides align to TRBD2. CDR1 is SGDLS, CDR2 YYNGEE, per germline. With 2 bases clipped from V and 8 bases from J, the junction kept 6 bases outside the gene matches. CDR3 length: 15 amino acids. CDR3 sequence: CASSVRTSGPDEQFF. CDR3 bases: TGTGCCAGCAGCGTTCGGACTAGCGGGCCGGATGAGCAGTTCTTC.

This clonotype was recorded a few times. The V call is TRBV29-1, the J call TRBJ2-3; 8 nucleotides match TRBD2. J lost 5 bases, V lost 3 bases, and 7 bases had no gene match. The CDR3 has 14 amino acids. Germline V gene sequence: CDR1 SQVTM, CDR2 ANQGSEA. This CDR3 reads CSVELGLVGDTQYF. The CDR3 nucleotides read TGCAGCGTTGAGCTGGGACTAGTTGGAGATACGCAGTATTTT.

The sample holds a few counts of this clonotype. The chain links TRBV5-6 to TRBJ2-3; the match to TRBD2 covers 12 bases. V gave up 0 bases and J gave up 2 bases; unmatched junction bases: 7. CDR3 length: 18 residues. Germline CDR1 SGHDT, CDR2 YYEEEE. The CDR3 coding sequence is TGTGCCAGCAGCTTGGCCCCCGGGACTAGCGGGCTCACAGATACGCAGTATTTT. It is translated as CASSLAPGTSGLTDTQYF. Combining the CDR3 with reference TRBV5-6 and TRBJ2-3 gives the whole variable domain DAGVTQSPTHLIKTRGQQVTLRCSPKSGHDTVSWYQQALGQGPQFIFQYYEEEERQRGNFPDRFSGHQFPNYSSELNVNALLLGDSALYLCASSLAPGTSGLTDTQYFGPGTRLTVL.

This clonotype was seen a handful of times. The chain carries TRBV5-1 and TRBJ2-2, with D possibly being TRBD2 (5 bases). Germline V lookup: CDR1 SGHRS, CDR2 YFSETQ. V lost 2 bases and J 4 bases, leaving 9 bases between the germline ends. The CDR3 sequence is 14 residues long. CDR3 nucleotides: TGCGCCAGCAGCTTCCATGGACTCACCGGGGAGCTGTTTTTT. It codes for CASSFHGLTGELFF.

This clonotype was counted many times. The V call is TRBV2, the J call TRBJ2-1; TRBD2 matches at 8 bases. This CDR3 contains 15 residues. Trimming took 8 bases from V and 7 from J; bases not matched to a gene: 13. CDR1 is SNHLY and CDR2 is FYNNEI in the germline V gene. CDR3: CASGTSGTLRNEQFF. DNA for the CDR3: TGTGCCAGCGGAACTAGCGGAACCCTAAGGAATGAGCAGTTCTTC.

This clonotype was seen ten or more times. The DNA of the CDR3 is TGTGCCAGCAGCTTCCCTGGAGAGACCCAGTACTTC. It is translated as CASSFPGETQYF. The genes are TRBV5-6 and TRBJ2-5; D uncertain. Trimming shortened V by 2 bases and J by 4 bases, and 6 bases separated the two germline ends. The CDR3 consists of 12 residues. Germline assignment: CDR1 SGHDT and CDR2 YYEEEE.

This clonotype was picked up a small number of times. V and J are TRBV5-1 and TRBJ2-7, with D possibly matching TRBD1 (6 bases). This CDR3 spans 16 amino acids. V lost 0 bases to trimming and J lost 2 bases, with 15 bases between them. CDR1 and CDR2 from the germline V gene are SGHRS and YFSETQ. Written as DNA, the CDR3 is TGCGCCAGCAGCTTGGACTTCCGGGACAAGACCTACGAGCAGTACTTC. Its translation is CASSLDFRDKTYEQYF.

This clonotype was found a few times. V and J are TRBV20-1 and TRBJ2-4; D is possibly TRBD2 (6 bases). This CDR3 has 15 amino acids. The germline V and J ends were trimmed by 4 bases and 3 bases, with 16 bases remaining between them. CDR1 is DFQATT, CDR2 SNEGSKA, per germline (reference sequence). The CDR3 loop is CSATIGGPVKNIQYF. DNA for the CDR3: TGCAGTGCTACGATCGGGGGACCTGTCAAAAACATTCAGTACTTC.

This clonotype was seen only a few times. The chain couples TRBV7-9 to TRBJ1-2; TRBD1 matches at 7 bases. In germline, CDR1 is SEHNR, CDR2 FQNEAQ (reference sequence). Trimming took 4 bases from V and 6 from J; bases not matched to a gene: 11. The CDR3 is 15 amino acids. The CDR3 spells CASSSLPEGADGYTF. The CDR3 nucleotides are TGTGCCAGCAGCTCCCTCCCTGAGGGGGCGGATGGCTACACCTTC.

This clonotype was detected only a few times. The rearrangement joins TRBV18 to TRBJ2-1; tentative D call: TRBD2 (6 bases). V shed 2 bases and J shed 9 bases, with 23 bases lying between them. Germline-derived CDR1 and CDR2 are KGHSH and LQKENI. CDR3 size: 17 residues. The CDR3 DNA reads as TGTGCCAGCTCACCAACTGGGACCCTAGGAGGGCATCGTGAGCAGTTCTTC. It specifies CASSPTGTLGGHREQFF.